A single T cell receptor beta chain is shown here with its context. Its antigen is unknown. Base quality data are lacking; no much larger clone is found one base away. These data originate in a study of Ad26.COV2.S vaccination and SARS-CoV-2 variants (dated by TCRdb to about 2021). Turning to the overall study: Vaccine-arm donors were drawn from COV1001, a multicentre, randomized, double-blind, placebo-controlled phase I-IIa trial of Ad26.COV2.S in healthy adults. Ad26.COV2.S was given intramuscularly at 5x10^10 or 1x10^11 viral particles, as a single shot or as two shots 56 days apart. TCRbeta repertoire sequencing served as the tool for gauging how specific and how broad the SARS-CoV-2-reactive T cell receptors were following Ad26.COV2.S vaccination. The TCR-sequenced set comprised around 30 samples: about 19 Ad26.COV2.S vaccine recipients, 5 placebo recipients and 8 SARS-CoV-2 convalescent individuals. Participants in the trial were split at random into five groups of five each, receiving low-dose or high-dose Ad26.COV2.S once or twice, or else placebo on both occasions. Throughout the experiments and outcome assessment, investigators stayed blinded to trial group allocation. Study-level results and caveats: Vaccine and placebo recipients had similar non-spike TCR breadth, a finding consistent with the vaccine containing only spike. The study was not powered for comparison of responses between vaccine doses or regimens. It was noted by the authors that total T cell responses may have been underestimated by the TCR breadth and depth analyses. After vaccination, substantial breadth of spike-specific CD8+ and CD4+ T cell responses was reported. Compared with placebo recipients, Ad26.COV2.S recipients showed higher spike-specific TCR breadth (P = 0.0014).

The sample's treatment or condition label, in plain terms: approximately 18 received Ad26.COV2.S at low or high dose, single or two shots; 5 received placebo; per-sample allocation not given. For vaccine and placebo recipients, repertoires were sequenced using samples collected on day 63 after the first injection. Between 29 July and 7 August 2020, Cohort 1b enrolled about two dozen adults aged 18-55 years at one site in Boston, USA. Ad26.COV2.S consisted of a replication-incompetent adenovirus type 26 vector by which a prefusion-stabilized SARS-CoV-2 spike protein from the original Wuhan strain was expressed. The immunoSEQ Assay was the method used to sequence TCRbeta CDR3 regions. After extraction, genomic DNA underwent amplification by bias-controlled multiplex PCR, followed by high-throughput sequencing. Per the authors' processing: To quantify the absolute abundance of every unique TCRbeta CDR3 region, sequences were collapsed and filtered. T cell fraction was estimated by normalizing TCRbeta template counts to usable DNA, which was measured by amplifying reference genes present in all nucleated cells. Repertoire TCRs were annotated as SARS-CoV-2-specific when V gene, CDR3 amino acid sequence and J gene were exactly matched to a known reactive TCR set. The reference SARS-CoV-2 TCR set was obtained from MIRA and was filtered for enrichment in COVID-19-positive ImmuneCODE repertoires, whereby public or cross-reactive TCRs were removed. Drawing on the MIRA antigens, annotated TCRs were analysed further at the level of specific ORF or position within ORF. Breadth was defined as the number of annotated unique rearrangements divided by the total number of unique productive rearrangements, and depth was defined as the summed frequency of the annotated unique rearrangements. Two-sided Wilcoxon rank-sum tests were applied when comparing TCR breadth between groups. What TCRdb holds here is the immuneACCESS table cut down to in-frame rearrangements. Part of the clones is not present; checked against another copy, under half of the missing clones reflect an unresolved V gene, and the others are unexplained. Clone size and the V and J calls come from that table; the DNA yielded D and trimming. The sample yields about 410,000 clones; 92% were counted once. The top ten constitute around 1.8% of the sample.

The germline V gene yields MDHEN for CDR1 and SYDVKM for CDR2. From cysteine to phenylalanine, the CDR3 is 19 amino acids long. The sequence is cut down to CDR3 DNA, 57 bases in frame from base 1. Compared with germline, V lacks 6 bases and J lacks 2 bases; bases without a gene match: 19. The sequence joins TRBV28 to TRBJ2-7; the central 10 bases match TRBD1. This TCR derives from a person between 18 and 59 years old who received the Ad26.COV2.S COVID-19 vaccine or a placebo. Sequences were derived from peripheral blood, sampled in a trial of Ad26.COV2.S vaccine versus placebo. CDR3 reads: CASRSTRIPDRGVPYEQYF. The nucleotides read TGTGCCAGCAGATCTACCCGCATACCGGACAGGGGGGTTCCCTACGAGCAGTACTTC.